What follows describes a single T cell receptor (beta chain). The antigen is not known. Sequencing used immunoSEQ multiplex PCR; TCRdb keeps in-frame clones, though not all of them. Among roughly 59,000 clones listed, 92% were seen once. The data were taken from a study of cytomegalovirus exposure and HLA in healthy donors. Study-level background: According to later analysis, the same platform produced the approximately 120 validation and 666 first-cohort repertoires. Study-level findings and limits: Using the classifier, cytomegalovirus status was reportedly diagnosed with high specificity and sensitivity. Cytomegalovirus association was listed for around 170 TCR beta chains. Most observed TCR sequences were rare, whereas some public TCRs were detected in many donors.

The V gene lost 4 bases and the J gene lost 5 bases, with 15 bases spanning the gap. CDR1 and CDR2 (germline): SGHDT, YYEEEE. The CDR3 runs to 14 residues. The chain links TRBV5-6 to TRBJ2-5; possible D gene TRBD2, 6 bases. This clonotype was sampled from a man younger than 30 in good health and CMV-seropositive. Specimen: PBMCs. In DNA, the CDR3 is TGTGCCAGCAGCCTGGTGGTGGGAGGCGAGACCCAGTACTTC. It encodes CASSLVVGGETQYF.